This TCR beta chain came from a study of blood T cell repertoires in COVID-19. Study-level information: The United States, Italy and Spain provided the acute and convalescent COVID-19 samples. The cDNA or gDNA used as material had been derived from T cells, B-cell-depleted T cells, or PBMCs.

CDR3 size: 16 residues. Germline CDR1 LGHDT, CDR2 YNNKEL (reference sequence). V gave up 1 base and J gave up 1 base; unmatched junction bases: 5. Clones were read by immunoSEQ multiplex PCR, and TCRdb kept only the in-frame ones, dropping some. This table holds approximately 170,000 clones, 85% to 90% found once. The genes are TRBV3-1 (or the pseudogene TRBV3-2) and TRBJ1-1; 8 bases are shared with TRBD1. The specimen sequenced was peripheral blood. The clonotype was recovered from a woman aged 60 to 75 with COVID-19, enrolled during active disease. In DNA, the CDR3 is TGTGCCAGCAGCCAAGTCCAAGGACAGGGGAACACTGAAGCTTTCTTT. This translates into CASSQVQGQGNTEAFF.